One and the same sample provided the 4 T cell receptor beta chains below, sequenced in a study of blood T cells in healthy people across ages. A second PCR of about 6 to 12 cycles used a sample-barcoded 5' primer and a J-beta primer mix. Each CDR3 protein is one row after TCRdb ran MiXCR on the 5' RACE reads. The table includes roughly 410,000 distinct CDR3 sequences, roughly half detected once. The material sequenced was blood. The source is a man aged 55 to 70 in good health.

This clonotype was observed at least ten times. The gene calls are TRBV6-2 or TRBV6-3 and TRBJ1-1, with 7 bases that match TRBD1. The CDR3 length is 15 residues. The V and J ends lost 6 bases and 4 bases, in that order; junction bases with no gene match: 11. The germline CDR1 and CDR2 sequences are MNHEY and SVGEGT. The CDR3 spells CASSVSRGGGTEAFF. Written as DNA, the CDR3 is TGTGCCAGCAGCGTATCCAGGGGGGGAGGCACTGAAGCTTTCTTT.

This clonotype has more than one count but fewer than ten. This rearrangement joins TRBV7-2 to TRBJ2-7; 7 bases map to TRBD2. The CDR3 spans 14 residues. The germline V gene encodes CDR1 SGHTA and CDR2 FQGNSA. V shed 2 bases and J 6 bases; nucleotides not matched to a gene: 7. DNA of the CDR3: TGTGCCAGCAGCTTATCGGGGCGGGAGACCGAGCAGTACTTC. Its protein is CASSLSGRETEQYF.

The sample holds a few counts of this clonotype. V usage is TRBV5-1 and J usage is TRBJ2-7, with a tentative D call TRBD2 (6 bases). V lost 5 bases, J lost 4 bases, and 16 bases lay in between. Germline-derived CDR1 and CDR2 are SGHRS and YFSETQ. The CDR3 is made up of 14 amino acids. As DNA, the CDR3 is TGCGCCAGCAGACCCGGGACGGGGGTGTACGAGCAGTACTTC. It is translated as CASRPGTGVYEQYF.

V gene TRBV20-1 combines with J gene TRBJ2-3; D unclear. From germline, CDR1 is DFQATT and CDR2 SNEGSKA (reference sequence). This CDR3 is 14 amino acids long. The V end was cut by 6 bases, the J end by 0 bases, with 13 bases between. CDR3 in amino acids: CSAVLLTSTDTQYF. As DNA, the CDR3 is TGCAGTGCCGTACTACTAACTAGCACAGATACGCAGTATTTT.